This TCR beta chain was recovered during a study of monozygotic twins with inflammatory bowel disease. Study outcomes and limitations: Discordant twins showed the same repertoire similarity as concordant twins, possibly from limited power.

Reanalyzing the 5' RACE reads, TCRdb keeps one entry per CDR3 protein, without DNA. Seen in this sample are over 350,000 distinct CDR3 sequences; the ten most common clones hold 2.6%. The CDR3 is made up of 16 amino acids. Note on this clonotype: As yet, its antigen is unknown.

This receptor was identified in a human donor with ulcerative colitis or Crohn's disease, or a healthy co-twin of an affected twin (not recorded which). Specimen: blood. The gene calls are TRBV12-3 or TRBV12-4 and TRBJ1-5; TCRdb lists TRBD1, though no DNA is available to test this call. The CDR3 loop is CASSYNWGLGNQPQHF.